These 17 T cell receptor beta chains were sequenced from one sample in a study of blood T cell repertoires in COVID-19. Libraries were prepared by immunoSEQ multiplex PCR; TCRdb keeps only in-frame clonotypes and omits some of them. The data hold around 250,000 clones, with around 90% observed a single time. Input material: peripheral blood. The receptors shown here come from a human donor in a cohort sampled during active COVID-19.

This chain joins TRBV4-1 and TRBJ1-4; 8 bases line up with TRBD1. The ends lost 8 bases at V and 8 bases at J; junction bases unmatched: 10. This CDR3 contains 14 residues. Per the germline V gene, CDR1 is MGHRA and CDR2 is YSYEKL. The CDR3 coding sequence is TGCGCCAGCGGAACAGGACAGGGTGGGGAAAAACTGTTTTTT. Its translation: CASGTGQGGEKLFF.

J is TRBJ2-7 and V is TRBV7-9, with a tentative D call TRBD1 (5 bases). The germline V and J ends were trimmed by 4 bases and 6 bases, with 16 bases remaining between them. The germline V gene has CDR1 SEHNR and CDR2 FQNEAQ (reference sequence). The CDR3 is made up of 14 amino acids. The CDR3 loop reads CASSSQGIRSEQYF. CDR3 bases: TGTGCCAGCAGCTCGCAGGGAATCCGGTCCGAGCAGTACTTC. The full variable domain, with the rest looked up from reference TRBV7-9 and TRBJ2-7, is DTGVSQNPRHKITKRGQNVTFRCDPISEHNRLYWYRQTLGQGPEFLTYFQNEAQLEKSRLLSDRFSAERPKGSFSTLEIQRTEQGDSAMYLCASSSQGIRSEQYFGPGTRLTVT.

This chain joins TRBV3-1 (or the pseudogene TRBV3-2) and TRBJ1-1; D unresolved. Germline assignment: CDR1 LGHDT and CDR2 YNNKEL (reference sequence). The CDR3 has 15 residues. The V gene lost 1 base and the J gene lost 5 bases, with 14 bases spanning the gap. The CDR3 spells CASSQGAYGVTEAFF. The CDR3 DNA reads TGTGCCAGCAGCCAAGGGGCCTACGGCGTTACTGAAGCTTTCTTT.

The V and J genes are TRBV28 and TRBJ1-2; D may be TRBD1 (6 bases). Looked up from germline, CDR1 is MDHEN and CDR2 is SYDVKM. CDR3 length equals 12 residues. The germline V and J ends were trimmed by 10 bases and 8 bases, with 17 bases remaining between them. For the CDR3, the DNA is TGTGCCACCTGGGAGGGGGTGAGAGGCTACACCTTC. It codes for CATWEGVRGYTF.

The chain employs TRBV12-3 or TRBV12-4 and TRBJ1-2; 8 bases fit TRBD1. Trimming took 5 bases from V and 6 from J; bases not matched to a gene: 5. The CDR3 length is 13 residues. This chain's CDR3 is CASSLTGGDGYTF. CDR3 bases: TGTGCCAGCAGTCTCACAGGGGGAGATGGCTACACCTTC.

The V call is TRBV29-1, the J call TRBJ2-7; 8 nucleotides align to TRBD2. This CDR3 comprises 15 residues. In germline, CDR1 is SQVTM, CDR2 ANQGSEA. V was pared by 6 bases and J by 7 bases, with 17 bases of the junction left unmatched. CDR3 region: CSVSPLLRGEGEQYF. The DNA of the CDR3 is TGCAGCGTGTCCCCCCTTCTGCGGGGGGAGGGAGAGCAGTACTTC.

This chain connects TRBV20-1 to TRBJ2-3; 13 nucleotides agree with TRBD2. This CDR3 contains 16 residues. The germline gives CDR1 DFQATT, CDR2 SNEGSKA (reference sequence). Trimming at V came to 3 bases and at J to 5 bases, leaving 8 bases not matched to a gene. CDR3 in DNA: TGCAGTGCTAGTGAACTAGCGGGGGGGCCGGGAGATACGCAGTATTTT. Residues: CSASELAGGPGDTQYF.

This sequence joins TRBV3-1 (or the pseudogene TRBV3-2) and TRBJ1-1; 9 nucleotides agree with TRBD1. From germline, CDR1 is LGHDT and CDR2 YNNKEL (reference sequence). The CDR3 has 14 amino acids. Trimming cost V 4 bases and J 4 bases; bases outside gene matches: 4. In nucleotides, the CDR3 is TGTGCCAGCAGCCCGTTGACAGGGGGCACTGAAGCTTTCTTT. It specifies CASSPLTGGTEAFF.

V is TRBV30 and J is TRBJ1-3, with D unclear. The germline V and J ends were trimmed by 2 bases and 2 bases, with 4 bases remaining between them. Germline V gene sequence: CDR1 GTSNPN, CDR2 SVGIG (reference sequence). The CDR3 has 12 amino acids. CDR3 amino acids: CAWSLTGNTIYF. CDR3 in DNA: TGTGCCTGGAGTTTAACTGGAAACACCATATATTTT.

This clone occurred a few times. The CDR3 DNA is TGTGCCAGCAGCTTAGCCGGTAGCAATCAGCCCCAGCATTTT. Amino acid sequence: CASSLAGSNQPQHF. This chain links TRBV7-6 with TRBJ1-5, with unresolved D. This CDR3 is 14 amino acids long. Trimming stripped 0 bases from V and 0 bases from J, with 3 bases between. From germline, CDR1 is SGHVS and CDR2 FNYEAQ.

The chain recombines TRBV5-1 with TRBJ1-3; TRBD1 matches at 8 bases. The V gene end was trimmed by 0 bases and the J gene end by 2 bases; junction bases not matched to a gene: 4. CDR1 and CDR2 from the germline V gene are SGHRS and YFSETQ. The CDR3 is made up of 16 amino acids. This CDR3 reads CASSLARTGPGNTIYF. The CDR3 DNA sequence: TGCGCCAGCAGCTTGGCCCGGACAGGGCCTGGAAACACCATATATTTT.

The V gene is TRBV6-2 or TRBV6-3, the J gene TRBJ1-1; possible D gene TRBD1, 5 bases. This CDR3 has 15 amino acids. Germline V gene sequence: CDR1 MNHEY, CDR2 SVGEGT. Trimming pared 6 bases from V and 1 base from J, leaving 15 bases between. This chain's CDR3 is CASSRFQGWNTEAFF. As DNA, the CDR3 is TGTGCCAGCAGCCGATTCCAGGGCTGGAACACTGAAGCTTTCTTT.

The rearrangement joins TRBV25-1 to TRBJ1-1; D remains unclear. Germline values: CDR1 MGHDK, CDR2 SYGVNS. The CDR3 contains 13 residues. Between the trimmed V and J ends, which lost 0 bases and 3 bases, there was a span of 5 bases. The CDR3 protein is CASSEYGDTEAFF. The CDR3 nucleotides read TGTGCCAGCAGTGAATACGGGGACACTGAAGCTTTCTTT.

V and J are TRBV13 and TRBJ2-7; weak D call: TRBD2 (7 bases). This CDR3 spans 16 amino acids. Germline V gene lookup returns CDR1 PRHDT and CDR2 FYEKMQ (reference sequence). V shed 4 bases and J shed 2 bases, with 18 bases lying between them. CDR3 loop: CASSSWYGGAAYEQYF. The CDR3 region has the DNA TGTGCCAGCAGCTCCTGGTATGGGGGGGCAGCCTACGAGCAGTACTTC.

In DNA form, the CDR3 reads TGTGCCAGCAGGCGCGATAGCGGGGGAACCGGGGAGCTGTTTTTT. Translated: CASRRDSGGTGELFF. This rearrangement joins TRBV2 to TRBJ2-2; 9 bases match TRBD2. Per the germline V gene, CDR1 is SNHLY and CDR2 is FYNNEI. This CDR3 has 15 amino acids. Losses at the gene ends were 6 bases for V and 5 bases for J; bases not matched to a gene: 7.

V usage is TRBV19 and J usage is TRBJ2-7; possibly TRBD1 for D (7 bases). V lost 5 bases and J 2 bases, leaving 13 bases between the germline ends. CDR1 is LNHDA, CDR2 SQIVND, per germline (reference sequence). This CDR3 comprises 14 residues. The CDR3 protein is CASSPQGGPYEQYF. CDR3 in DNA: TGTGCCAGTAGTCCCCAGGGGGGTCCCTACGAGCAGTACTTC.

This sequence joins TRBV2 and TRBJ1-1; 7 nucleotides match TRBD1. Germline CDR1 reads SNHLY; CDR2 reads FYNNEI. The CDR3 extends over 18 amino acids. The J segment lost 4 bases and the V segment lost 5 bases, leaving 19 bases of the junction unmatched. The CDR3 loop is CASSNPTQRGRRGTEAFF. CDR3 bases: TGTGCCAGCAGTAACCCTACCCAGAGGGGGCGGAGGGGCACTGAAGCTTTCTTT.